This entry lists 6 T cell receptor beta chains sequenced from one sample in a study of CD8 T cells in Susac syndrome. Reverse transcription of roughly 0.5 to 1 ug RNA was performed with random hexamers. MiXCR was run by TCRdb on the immunoSEQ multiplex PCR reads, yielding one entry per CDR3 protein. The sample shows about 160,000 distinct CDR3 sequences, approximately 92% of them seen only once. The sequenced sample was CD4+ T cells from PBMCs. The receptors shown here come from a human donor in good health.

The chain is built from TRBV5-4 and TRBJ2-1; D ambiguous. V was shortened by 1 base and J by 11 bases, with 10 bases between the two germline ends. This CDR3 region has 12 residues. Germline assignment: CDR1 SGHNT and CDR2 YYREEE (reference sequence). The CDR3 sequence: CASSLTPNQQFF. The DNA of the CDR3 is TGTGCCAGCAGCTTGACCCCTAATCAGCAGTTCTTC.

CDR3 sequence (DNA): TGCAGCGTTGGAGGGGAGGAGACCCAGTACTTC. The encoded protein is CSVGGEETQYF. The rearrangement uses TRBV29-1 and TRBJ2-5; possibly TRBD1 or TRBD2 for D (5 bases each). The germline V gene encodes CDR1 SQVTM and CDR2 ANQGSEA. This CDR3 has 11 amino acids. The V end was cut by 4 bases, the J end by 5 bases, with 8 bases between.

The rearrangement links TRBV29-1 to TRBJ2-5; D uncertain. This CDR3 has 12 residues. The germline V gene has CDR1 SQVTM and CDR2 ANQGSEA. Trimming removed 7 bases from V and 5 bases from J, with 14 bases in between. The CDR3 spells CSACMSGETQYF. CDR3 coding DNA: TGCAGCGCGTGCATGAGTGGCGAGACCCAGTACTTC.

This sequence joins TRBV23-1 and TRBJ1-3; no definite D call. TRBV23-1 is annotated as an ORF whose role is uncertain. The CDR3 contains 16 residues. Trimming shortened V by 0 bases and J by 3 bases, and 12 bases separated the two germline ends. CDR3 DNA: TGCGCCAGCAGTCAATCGATGGTGGCGGATGGAAACACCATATATTTT. Translation gives CASSQSMVADGNTIYF.

The chain has TRBV10-3 and TRBJ2-5, with 7 bases lining up with TRBD1. The CDR3 length is 13 residues. From germline, CDR1 is ENHRY and CDR2 SYGVKD. The V and J ends lost 6 bases and 5 bases, in that order; junction bases with no gene match: 6. The chain's CDR3 is CAIRTDRDETQYF. In DNA form, the CDR3 reads TGTGCCATCAGGACCGACAGGGACGAGACCCAGTACTTC.

CDR3 residues: CASSLAVAGVQETQYF. CDR3 DNA: TGTGCCAGCAGCTTGGCAGTAGCGGGGGTCCAAGAGACCCAGTACTTC. V is TRBV5-6 and J is TRBJ2-5, with 9 bases fitting TRBD2. The germline V gene has CDR1 SGHDT and CDR2 YYEEEE. The CDR3 sequence is 16 residues long. V lost 0 bases and J lost 1; bases outside the gene matches: 4.